This section outlines one T cell receptor (beta chain) sequence together with its context. Its antigen is unknown. This entry comes from a study of T cells in Graves' hyperthyroidism and ophthalmopathy. Study-wide points: Ophthalmopathy was model-predicted a median around 6.7 months pre-onset. A 13 V-J model separated ophthalmopathy from stable hyperthyroidism. Expanded thyroid clonotypes (above 0.001) were mostly also found in blood.

Amplified TCR beta CDR3 regions derived from RNA transcripts. When the TCR CDR3 underwent first-round RT-PCR, the HTBI primer set was used. MiXCR, run by TCRdb on the multiplex PCR reads, gives a single entry per CDR3 protein. The repertoire includes about 610,000 distinct CDR3 sequences, approximately 44% of them detected once, and approximately 8.4% sits in the top ten. CDR3 length equals 16 residues. V was clipped by 0 bases and J by 8 bases; unmatched bases: 10. Germline V gene sequence: CDR1 SNHLY, CDR2 FYNNEI. The patients, who ranged from 18 to 65 in age, presented with newly diagnosed hyperthyroidism lasting under 2 months.

The rearrangement links TRBV2 to TRBJ1-2; TRBD1 matches at 9 bases. The TCR was taken from a woman younger than 30 with Graves' hyperthyroidism. Sequences were obtained from peripheral blood or thyroid tissue (not recorded which). The CDR3, as DNA: TGTGCCAGCAGTGAAGCGCTTCCTGGGACAGGGATAGGCTACACCTTC. This sequence encodes CASSEALPGTGIGYTF.